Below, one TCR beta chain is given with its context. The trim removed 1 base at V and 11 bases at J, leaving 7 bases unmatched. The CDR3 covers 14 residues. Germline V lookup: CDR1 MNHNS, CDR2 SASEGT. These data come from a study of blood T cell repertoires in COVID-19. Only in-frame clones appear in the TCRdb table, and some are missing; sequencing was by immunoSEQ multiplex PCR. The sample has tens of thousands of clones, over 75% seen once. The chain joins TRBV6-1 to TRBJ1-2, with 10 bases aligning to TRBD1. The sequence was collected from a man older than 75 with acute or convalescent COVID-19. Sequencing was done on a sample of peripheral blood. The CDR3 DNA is TGTGCCAGCAGTGAAGAATGGGGGACAGGGGTTTACACCTTC. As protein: CASSEEWGTGVYTF.